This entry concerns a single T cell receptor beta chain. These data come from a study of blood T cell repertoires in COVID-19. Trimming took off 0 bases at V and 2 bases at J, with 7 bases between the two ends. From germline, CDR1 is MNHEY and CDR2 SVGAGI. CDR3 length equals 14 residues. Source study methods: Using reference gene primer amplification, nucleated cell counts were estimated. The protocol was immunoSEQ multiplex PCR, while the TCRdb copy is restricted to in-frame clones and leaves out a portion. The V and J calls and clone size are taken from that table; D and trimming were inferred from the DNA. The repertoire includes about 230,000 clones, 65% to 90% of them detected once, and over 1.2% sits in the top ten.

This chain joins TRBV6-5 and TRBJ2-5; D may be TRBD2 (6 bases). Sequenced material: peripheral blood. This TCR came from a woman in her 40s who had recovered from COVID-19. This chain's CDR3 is CASSYSAGQETQYF. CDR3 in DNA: TGTGCCAGCAGTTACTCGGCGGGGCAAGAGACCCAGTACTTC.